A selection of T cell receptor beta chains follows, all from one sample in a study of T cell repertoires in cytomegalovirus infection. Using its own MiXCR run on the reads, TCRdb lists one record per CDR3 protein. Among 750,000 to 900,000 distinct CDR3 sequences listed, 29% were seen once. The antigens of these receptors remain unknown. This material consisted of cultured CD8+ T cells from PBMCs, taken from culture after CMV antigen stimulation. The source is a human donor in good health (CMV status not recorded). Some clones in this sample may be carry-over from other donors' samples. CDR3s include the opening cysteine and the closing phenylalanine or tryptophan. D genes are given only for firm matches. Rows may omit the clone size; those that give it use once, few, many or a size class.

V	size	D	J	DNA	CDR3
TRBV18	NA	NA	TRBJ1-2	TGTGCCAGCTCACCCCCCCTGGAGGAGGGCTACACCTTC	CASSPPLEEGYTF
TRBV7-6	many	NA	TRBJ2-3	TGTGCCAGCAGCTTAGTGGGACATAGCACAGATACGCAGTATTTT	CASSLVGHSTDTQYF
TRBV20-1	NA	TRBD1	TRBJ2-2	TGCAGTGCTAGAGTGGGACAGGAGGTGTACACCGGGGAGCTGTTTTTT	CSARVGQEVYTGELFF
TRBV5-1	NA	TRBD2	TRBJ2-1	TGCGCCAGCAGGGTAGCGGGCCCCAATGAGCAGTTCTTC	CASRVAGPNEQFF
TRBV7-9	many	NA	TRBJ2-7	TGTGCCAGCAGCTCCCCAGCTTCCTACGAGCAGTACTTC	CASSSPASYEQYF
TRBV7-6	NA	TRBD2	TRBJ2-7	TGTGCCAGCAGCCCGGGACTAGCGGGGGACGAGCAGTACTTC	CASSPGLAGDEQYF
TRBV7-9	NA	TRBD1	TRBJ2-7	TGTGCCAGCAGTGTGACAGGGGGCCGTATCGAGCAGTACTTC	CASSVTGGRIEQYF
TRBV27	few	NA	TRBJ1-1	TGTGCCAGCAGTGAGACTGCGGGCAGGAACACTGAAGCTTTCTTT	CASSETAGRNTEAFF
TRBV4-1	once	NA	TRBJ2-3	TGCACCAGCAGCCAAATCGGGGGAAGCACAGATACGCAGTATTTT	CTSSQIGGSTDTQYF
TRBV19	NA	NA	TRBJ1-5	TGTGCCAGTAGTATTTTTATTAGCAATCAGCCCCAGCATTTT	CASSIFISNQPQHF
TRBV12-5	few	TRBD1	TRBJ1-1	TGTGCTAGTGGTTGGGTGGGACAGGGAGTCTTCTTT	CASGWVGQGVFF
TRBV7-9	NA	NA	TRBJ1-1	TGTGCCAGCAGCTCAAAGGGGGGCACTGAAGCTTTCTTT	CASSSKGGTEAFF
TRBV7-2	few	NA	TRBJ1-5	TGTGCCAGCAGTTTACCAGGGGATTCTAATCAGCCCCAGCATTTT	CASSLPGDSNQPQHF
TRBV7-2	NA	NA	TRBJ1-5	TGTGCCAGCAGCTCTGGGAAGGGAAGCAATCAGCCCCAGCATTTT	CASSSGKGSNQPQHF
TRBV12-5	NA	NA	TRBJ1-3	TGTGCTAGTGGTTTGCCCGGGACGGTGGGAAACACCATATATTTT	CASGLPGTVGNTIYF
TRBV6-2/TRBV6-3	NA	NA	TRBJ1-4	TGTGCCAGCAGTTACCGGGCACCTGAAAAACTGTTTTTT	CASSYRAPEKLFF
TRBV28	few	TRBD1	TRBJ1-4	TGTGCCAGCAGTTTCCCTCGGGACAGGGGAAACTCTCTGGATGAAAAACTGTTTTTT	CASSFPRDRGNSLDEKLFF
TRBV7-9	NA	NA	TRBJ1-1	TGTGCCAGCAGCTCCGTCGTCGGTAGCAAGCCCAAGGGAGCTTTCTTT	CASSSVVGSKPKGAFF
TRBV12-5	NA	TRBD1	TRBJ1-2	TGTGCTAGTGGTCCCCCAGGGGGCCATGGCTACACCTTC	CASGPPGGHGYTF
TRBV7-8	many	NA	TRBJ1-1	TGTGCCAGCAGCTTAGAATCGGCGGTAATGAACACTGAAGCTTTCTTT	CASSLESAVMNTEAFF
TRBV4-3	once	TRBD2	TRBJ2-3	TGCGCCAGCAGCCAAGCCTCTATAGCGGGGGGCACAGATACGCAGTATTTT	CASSQASIAGGTDTQYF
TRBV12-3/TRBV12-4	many	NA	TRBJ2-5	TGTGCCAGCAGTTCGTCGGTTTGGGGGCGAGAGACCCAGTACTTC	CASSSSVWGRETQYF
TRBV11-3	few	TRBD2	TRBJ2-7	TGTGCCAGCAGCTTATCTAGCGGGGATTCCTACGAGCAGTACTTC	CASSLSSGDSYEQYF
TRBV10-1	many	TRBD1	TRBJ1-1	TGCGCCAGCAGTGATCGGACAGGGGAGGTTGTCGACACTGAAGCTTTCTTT	CASSDRTGEVVDTEAFF
TRBV7-8	many	NA	TRBJ1-6	TGTGCCAGCAGCTTAGTACCAGGGGCCCGCTATAATTCACCCCTCCACTTT	CASSLVPGARYNSPLHF